The next 3 T cell receptor beta chains were all read from a single sample in a study of Ad26.COV2.S vaccination and SARS-CoV-2 variants. Method: immunoSEQ multiplex PCR; TCRdb's copy keeps in-frame clones and lacks some. Among some 180,000 clones listed, 70% to 90% were seen once. The sample in question was peripheral blood, obtained after recovery from COVID-19. Receptors originate from a human donor who had recovered from COVID-19.

The genes are TRBV30 and TRBJ2-2, with 7 positions matching TRBD1. Trimming cost V 2 bases and J 3 bases; bases outside gene matches: 15. CDR3 length: 18 residues. CDR1 and CDR2 (germline): GTSNPN, SVGIG (reference sequence). The CDR3 protein is CAWSPPDRLVFYTGELFF. The CDR3 DNA follows: TGTGCCTGGAGTCCCCCGGACAGGCTAGTCTTTTACACCGGGGAGCTGTTTTTT.

The V call is TRBV9, the J call TRBJ2-7; a weak D match, TRBD1 (6 bases). Deletions cut 0 bases from V and 4 bases from J, with 14 bases between. This CDR3 is built from 15 residues. Germline CDR1 is SGDLS and CDR2 is YYNGEE. CDR3 sequence (DNA): TGTGCCAGCAGCGTAGGCAGGGGCGGGCTATACGAGCAGTACTTC. Encoded protein: CASSVGRGGLYEQYF.

This rearrangement joins TRBV7-2 to TRBJ2-7; perhaps D is TRBD1 or TRBD2 (5 bases each). CDR3 length equals 14 residues. V lost 3 bases and J lost 0, with 9 bases in between. Germline CDR1 is SGHTA and CDR2 is FQGNSA. Here the CDR3 DNA reads TGTGCCAGCAGCTTGGGGACGGCCTCCTACGAGCAGTACTTC. Protein sequence: CASSLGTASYEQYF.